A single sample gave rise to the 32 T cell receptor beta chains below, sequenced in a study of blood T cell repertoires in COVID-19. The repertoire was sequenced with immunoSEQ multiplex PCR; TCRdb's copy has only in-frame clones and lacks some. The data contain about 300,000 clones, just over 85% of them singletons. The source material was PBMCs or T cells enriched from blood (not recorded which). These receptors were collected from a man aged 30-40 years who had recovered from COVID-19.

This clone was observed once. This chain links TRBV27 with TRBJ2-7; 9 nucleotides agree with TRBD2. This CDR3 spans 16 amino acids. Losses at the gene ends were 5 bases for V and 3 bases for J; bases not matched to a gene: 11. CDR1 MNHEY and CDR2 SMNVEV come from the germline V gene (reference sequence). The CDR3 coding sequence is TGTGCCAGCAGTAGCGGGCTAGCGGGACTGGGCTACGAGCAGTACTTC. This translates into CASSSGLAGLGYEQYF.

V gene TRBV30 combines with J gene TRBJ1-3; 8 bases are shared with TRBD1. The CDR3 runs to 14 residues. CDR1 GTSNPN and CDR2 SVGIG come from the germline V gene (reference sequence). Trimming took 3 bases from V and 5 from J; bases not matched to a gene: 6. The DNA of the CDR3 is TGTGCCTGGAGACAGGACAGGGCCCGAAACACCATATATTTT. This encodes CAWRQDRARNTIYF.

J is TRBJ2-7 and V is TRBV27; 8 bases agree with TRBD2. The CDR3 totals 15 residues. Per germline, CDR1 MNHEY and CDR2 SMNVEV (reference sequence). V gave up 8 bases and J gave up 4 bases; unmatched junction bases: 13. In DNA form, the CDR3 reads TGTGCCAGCTCCCTATTCGGGGGGGGGATGTACGAGCAGTACTTC. Its translation is CASSLFGGGMYEQYF.

The rearrangement uses TRBV9 and TRBJ1-1, with D maybe TRBD1 (5 bases). Germline loops: CDR1 SGDLS, CDR2 YYNGEE. V lost 0 bases to trimming and J lost 6 bases, with 36 bases between them. This CDR3 is 22 amino acids long. The CDR3 region is CASSVALMSYGGSPPLGSEAFF. The CDR3 DNA sequence: TGTGCCAGCAGCGTAGCCTTGATGAGCTACGGGGGTTCCCCCCCCCTCGGGTCTGAAGCTTTCTTT.

This chain uses TRBV19 with TRBJ2-7; TRBD2 is a possible D gene (7 bases). CDR1 LNHDA and CDR2 SQIVND come from the germline V gene (reference sequence). V was trimmed by 0 bases and J by 2 bases, leaving 11 bases between them. The CDR3 spans 15 residues. The CDR3 DNA follows: TGTGCCAGTAGTATAGATCGGGGGGCAGCCTACGAGCAGTACTTC. It codes for CASSIDRGAAYEQYF.

V is TRBV5-1 and J is TRBJ1-1; maybe TRBD1 (6 bases). This CDR3 is built from 15 residues. The germline V gene encodes CDR1 SGHRS and CDR2 YFSETQ. V shed 3 bases and J shed 5 bases, with 17 bases lying between them. The CDR3 DNA reads TGCGCCAGCAGCTCATCACAGGGTGGTAGGACTGAAGCTTTCTTT. This translates into CASSSSQGGRTEAFF. Full variable domain (rest looked up from reference TRBV5-1 and TRBJ1-1): KAGVTQTPRYLIKTRGQQVTLSCSPISGHRSVSWYQQTPGQGLQFLFEYFSETQRNKGNFPGRFSGRQFSNSRSEMNVSTLELGDSALYLCASSSSQGGRTEAFFGQGTRLTVV.

This clone was seen a single time. Other DNA sequences in this specimen translate into the identical CDR3. This CDR3 reads CASSFGTGADTQYF. The CDR3 nucleotides are TGTGCCAGCAGCTTCGGGACAGGGGCCGATACGCAGTATTTT. The chain is built from TRBV5-6 and TRBJ2-3, with 10 bases lining up with TRBD1. From germline, CDR1 is SGHDT and CDR2 YYEEEE. This CDR3 has 14 amino acids. V lost 2 bases, J lost 6 bases, and 3 bases stayed unmatched.

V gene TRBV4-1 combines with J gene TRBJ2-1, with 14 positions matching TRBD2. The germline gives CDR1 MGHRA, CDR2 YSYEKL. This CDR3 region has 16 residues. The trim removed 3 bases at V and 7 bases at J, leaving 5 bases unmatched. The CDR3 DNA sequence: TGCGCCAGCAGCCATTGGGGACTAGCGGGAGAAAATGAGCAGTTCTTC. Protein sequence: CASSHWGLAGENEQFF.

This sequence joins TRBV5-1 and TRBJ1-1; D is undetermined. V was trimmed by 0 bases and J by 11 bases, leaving 17 bases between them. The CDR3 contains 14 residues. Germline V gene lookup returns CDR1 SGHRS and CDR2 YFSETQ. The CDR3 DNA follows: TGCGCCAGCAGCTTGGCAGGAAGAGGGTCCCCTGCTTTCTTT. Its protein product is CASSLAGRGSPAFF.

V usage is TRBV7-1 and J usage is TRBJ2-7; maybe TRBD1 (5 bases). TRBV7-1 is given ORF status, its function remaining uncertain. CDR3 length equals 20 residues. The V end lost 1 base, the J end lost 3 bases, and 28 bases lay between the germline ends. The CDR3 reads CASSSGTPTTYLQAHYEQYF. The DNA of the CDR3 is TGTGCCAGCAGCTCAGGGACACCTACCACCTATCTTCAGGCCCACTACGAGCAGTACTTC.

The V and J genes are TRBV11-2 and TRBJ2-7; D not certain. V lost 5 bases and J 3 bases, leaving 17 bases between the germline ends. This CDR3 region has 15 residues. Germline V gene sequence: CDR1 SGHAT, CDR2 FQNNGV. CDR3 sequence reads: CASSQNPVLNYEQYF. CDR3 nucleotides: TGTGCCAGCAGCCAAAACCCGGTTTTAAACTACGAGCAGTACTTC.

Only one count was recorded for this clone. V is TRBV7-9 and J is TRBJ2-3; D may be TRBD2 (6 bases). The CDR3 is 15 residues long. Trimming removed 0 bases at V and 3 bases at J, with 10 bases between. Germline V gives CDR1 SEHNR, CDR2 FQNEAQ (reference sequence). The CDR3 loop reads CASSLAAGGTDTQYF. Here the CDR3 DNA reads TGTGCCAGCAGCTTAGCGGCTGGAGGGACAGATACGCAGTATTTT.

The genes are TRBV14 and TRBJ2-3, with 7 bases fitting TRBD1. Trimming removed 4 bases from V and 1 base from J; junction bases left unmatched: 5. The germline gives CDR1 SGHDN, CDR2 FVKESK. There are 15 residues in the CDR3. The CDR3 region is CASSRHDRGTDTQYF. The CDR3, as DNA: TGTGCCAGCAGCCGGCATGACAGGGGCACAGATACGCAGTATTTT. Full variable domain (missing parts from reference TRBV14 and TRBJ2-3): EAGVTQFPSHSVIEKGQTVTLRCDPISGHDNLYWYRRVMGKEIKFLLHFVKESKQDESGMPNNRFLAERTGGTYSTLKVQPAELEDSGVYFCASSRHDRGTDTQYFGPGTRLTVL.

This chain links TRBV11-3 with TRBJ2-3, with 7 bases lining up with TRBD2. Trimming removed 4 bases from V and 4 bases from J; junction bases left unmatched: 14. Germline assignment: CDR1 SGHNT and CDR2 YENEEA. The CDR3 spans 17 residues. CDR3 coding DNA: TGTGCCAGCAGCTCTGGGGAGTGGCGGGAGCAGGCAGATACGCAGTATTTT. This gives the protein CASSSGEWREQADTQYF.

The V and J genes are TRBV3-1 (or the pseudogene TRBV3-2) and TRBJ2-7, with 9 nucleotides matching TRBD1. The germline V gene encodes CDR1 LGHDT and CDR2 YNNKEL (reference sequence). This CDR3 has 14 amino acids. V lost 3 bases and J lost 4; bases outside the gene matches: 4. CDR3 sequence reads: CASSHDRGEYEQYF. CDR3 in DNA: TGTGCCAGCAGCCACGACAGGGGGGAGTACGAGCAGTACTTC.

The V call is TRBV7-8, the J call TRBJ1-2, with a possible D match to TRBD1 (5 bases). Germline-derived CDR1 and CDR2 are SGHVS and FQNEAQ. Trimming cost V 5 bases and J 4 bases, with 17 bases left between them. This CDR3 contains 15 residues. CDR3 DNA sequence: TGTGCCAGCAGCCGGTTAGGGGCCCAAATCTATGGCTACACCTTC. Protein sequence: CASSRLGAQIYGYTF.

This chain joins TRBV11-3 and TRBJ2-3; 7 bases map to TRBD2. Losses at the gene ends were 5 bases for V and 3 bases for J; bases not matched to a gene: 11. This CDR3 contains 16 residues. Per the germline V gene, CDR1 is SGHNT and CDR2 is YENEEA. CDR3 sequence reads: CASSPRAGELTDTQYF. The DNA of the CDR3 is TGTGCCAGCAGCCCCCGGGCGGGAGAGTTGACAGATACGCAGTATTTT.

The CDR3 nucleotides read TGTGCCTGGAGAGGACAGGGGGCGAACACTGAAGCTTTCTTT. It translates to CAWRGQGANTEAFF. J is TRBJ1-1 and V is TRBV30; TRBD1 agrees at 11 bases. V lost 3 bases to trimming and J lost 1 base; unmatched junction nucleotides: 1. Per the germline V gene, CDR1 is GTSNPN and CDR2 is SVGIG (reference sequence). The CDR3 contains 14 residues.

This chain links TRBV9 with TRBJ1-3; perhaps TRBD1 as D (6 bases). V lost 1 base and J lost 2, with 10 bases in between. CDR1 SGDLS and CDR2 YYNGEE come from the germline V gene. The CDR3 runs to 15 residues. CDR3 DNA: TGTGCCAGCAGCGTATATGGGGGCCCTGGAAACACCATATATTTT. Amino acid sequence: CASSVYGGPGNTIYF.

The chain joins TRBV3-1 (or the pseudogene TRBV3-2) to TRBJ1-2, with D possibly TRBD1 on 6 matching bases. Trimming shortened V by 2 bases and J by 4 bases, and 20 bases separated the two germline ends. The CDR3 sequence is 17 residues long. From germline, CDR1 is LGHDT and CDR2 YNNKEL (reference sequence). The CDR3 sequence: CASSQLFGSRGRYGYTF. The CDR3 DNA reads TGTGCCAGCAGCCAACTATTTGGGTCCAGGGGCCGCTATGGCTACACCTTC.

The CDR3: CASSHRGETQYF. The CDR3 DNA follows: TGTGCCAGCAGCCATAGGGGGGAGACCCAGTACTTC. The J gene is TRBJ2-5, the V gene TRBV3-1 (or the pseudogene TRBV3-2), with D tentatively TRBD1 (6 bases). Germline V gene data show CDR1 as LGHDT and CDR2 as YNNKEL (reference sequence). V was cut by 3 bases and J by 5 bases, with 7 bases left in between. The CDR3 covers 12 residues.

The rearrangement joins TRBV12-3 or TRBV12-4 to TRBJ1-1; D perhaps matches TRBD1 (5 bases). The CDR3 is 12 amino acids. V was pared by 1 base and J by 9 bases, with 9 bases between. This chain's CDR3 is CASSLVQGQAFF. The CDR3 bases are TGTGCCAGCAGTTTAGTGCAGGGCCAAGCTTTCTTT.

This rearrangement joins TRBV15 to TRBJ1-1; possibly TRBD1 for D (6 bases). The CDR3 is 16 amino acids. Germline V lookup: CDR1 LNHNV, CDR2 YYDKDF (reference sequence). Trimming removed 0 bases from V and 1 base from J, with 12 bases in between. Written as DNA, the CDR3 is TGTGCCACCAGCAGAGACCCGGGACATAAGAACACTGAAGCTTTCTTT. Encoded protein: CATSRDPGHKNTEAFF.

The V and J genes are TRBV6-5 and TRBJ1-2, with 9 bases matching TRBD1. CDR3 size: 15 residues. The J segment lost 4 bases and the V segment lost 6 bases, leaving 9 bases of the junction unmatched. Germline CDR1 and CDR2: MNHEY and SVGAGI. The CDR3 spells CASRMEKQGAYGYTF. The CDR3 coding sequence is TGTGCCAGCAGGATGGAAAAACAGGGGGCCTATGGCTACACCTTC.

The CDR3 loop is CASSIGISRQGLRQPQHF. The CDR3 DNA sequence: TGTGCCAGTAGTATAGGGATTTCGAGACAGGGTTTGCGCCAGCCCCAGCATTTT. The genes are TRBV19 and TRBJ1-5; 7 bases map to TRBD1. The CDR3 runs to 18 residues. In germline, CDR1 is LNHDA, CDR2 SQIVND (reference sequence). The V segment lost 1 base and the J segment 7 bases; nucleotides outside the gene matches: 16.

The rearrangement joins TRBV5-6 to TRBJ1-3; perhaps TRBD1 as D (6 bases). The germline V and J ends were trimmed by 0 bases and 4 bases, with 8 bases remaining between them. This CDR3 is built from 14 residues. Germline V gene data show CDR1 as SGHDT and CDR2 as YYEEEE. The CDR3 DNA is TGTGCCAGCAGCTTGGCAGGGGCCGGAAACACCATATATTTT. Translating gives CASSLAGAGNTIYF.

This sequence joins TRBV30 and TRBJ1-2; no firm D call. V shed 1 base and J shed 8 bases, with 17 bases lying between them. From germline, CDR1 is GTSNPN and CDR2 SVGIG (reference sequence). The CDR3 contains 14 residues. CDR3 loop: CAWSGPTSRRGYTF. The CDR3 bases are TGTGCCTGGAGTGGACCGACTTCTAGAAGGGGCTACACCTTC. The full variable domain, in which reference TRBV30 and TRBJ1-2 provide the parts outside the CDR3, is SQTIHQWPATLVQPVGSPLSLECTVEGTSNPNLYWYRQAAGRGLQLLFYSVGIGQISSEVPQNLSASRPQDRQFILSSKKLLLSDSGFYLCAWSGPTSRRGYTFGSGTRLTVV.

This chain uses TRBV5-1 with TRBJ2-4, with 7 nucleotides matching TRBD1. Germline CDR1 reads SGHRS; CDR2 reads YFSETQ. CDR3 size: 17 residues. Trimming took 0 bases from V and 9 from J; bases not matched to a gene: 15. The CDR3: CASSLAGDTRGRGIQYF. The CDR3 DNA reads TGCGCCAGCAGCTTGGCCGGGGACACAAGGGGGCGTGGCATTCAGTACTTC.

The rearrangement uses TRBV3-1 (or the pseudogene TRBV3-2) and TRBJ1-3; possibly TRBD1 for D (6 bases). Germline lookup yields CDR1 LGHDT and CDR2 YNNKEL (reference sequence). Trimming removed 1 base at V and 2 bases at J, with 9 bases between. The CDR3 contains 15 residues. The CDR3 nucleotides read TGTGCCAGCAGCCAAGGGACAGAGACTGGAAACACCATATATTTT. It specifies CASSQGTETGNTIYF.

The chain recombines TRBV27 with TRBJ2-1, with D perhaps TRBD2 (5 bases). Germline CDR1 is MNHEY and CDR2 is SMNVEV (reference sequence). Trimming cost V 2 bases and J 7 bases, with 12 bases left between them. CDR3 length: 14 residues. The CDR3 is CASSLVGKSNEQFF. The CDR3 nucleotides are TGTGCCAGCAGTTTAGTCGGGAAATCGAATGAGCAGTTCTTC.

The chain joins TRBV7-2 to TRBJ2-3; TRBD2 might be the D (6 bases). Trimming cost V 2 bases and J 2 bases, with 20 bases left between them. The CDR3 extends over 18 amino acids. In germline, CDR1 is SGHTA, CDR2 FQGNSA. For the CDR3, the DNA is TGTGCCAGCAGCTTAAGAAGGGATGGGGCGGGGCTCACAGATACGCAGTATTTT. As protein: CASSLRRDGAGLTDTQYF.

The V call is TRBV9, the J call TRBJ2-7; 8 nucleotides match TRBD1. After removal of 3 bases from V and 6 bases from J, the junction contained 14 bases not matched to a gene. CDR3 length: 16 amino acids. Germline CDR1 SGDLS, CDR2 YYNGEE. The CDR3 coding sequence is TGTGCCAGCAGCGACACGTCCGGGACAGGTGTCTCCGAGCAGTACTTC. Translation: CASSDTSGTGVSEQYF.